This is a list of T cell receptor beta chains from one sample in a study of T cells in Graves' hyperthyroidism and ophthalmopathy. Via MiXCR, TCRdb re-called the multiplex PCR reads, giving one row per CDR3 protein. The sample has a few hundred thousand distinct CDR3 sequences; 15% to 20% are singletons. The sequenced sample consisted of blood. These receptors all come from a man aged 18-30 years with Graves' ophthalmopathy. The CDR3 runs from the conserved cysteine through the conserved F or W. The order of the fields is J gene, clone size, D gene, V gene, CDR3 protein, CDR3 DNA. D genes are given only for firm matches. A clone size is listed for some rows: how often the clone was seen (once, few, many), or a class if it is expanded.

TRBJ2-5,.,TRBD1,TRBV5-1,CASSLLGQGETQYF,TGCGCCAGCAGCTTGTTGGGACAGGGAGAGACCCAGTACTTC
TRBJ1-3,.,.,TRBV4-1,CASSQAPGSSGNTIYF,TGCGCCAGCAGCCAAGCCCCAGGATCGTCTGGAAACACCATATATTTT
TRBJ1-6,few,.,TRBV20-1,CSATDGPPRNSPLHF,TGCAGTGCAACCGACGGACCCCCTAGGAATTCACCCCTCCACTTT
TRBJ1-2,.,.,TRBV20-1,CSARPGVDYGYTF,TGCAGTGCTAGACCGGGGGTGGACTATGGCTACACCTTC
TRBJ1-1,many,.,TRBV5-5,CASSLVATVLAEAFF,TGTGCCAGCAGCTTGGTGGCCACGGTCTTGGCTGAAGCTTTCTTT
TRBJ2-1,.,TRBD1,TRBV6-2/TRBV6-3,CASSKDRGPHEQFF,TGTGCCAGCAGTAAGGACAGGGGGCCTCATGAGCAGTTCTTC
TRBJ1-1,.,TRBD1,TRBV2,CASSGRDRDDTEAFF,TGTGCCAGCAGTGGCCGGGACAGGGACGACACTGAAGCTTTCTTT
TRBJ1-6,.,.,TRBV20-1,CSASGPSSYNSPLHF,TGCAGTGCTAGCGGACCAAGCTCCTATAATTCACCCCTCCACTTT
TRBJ1-1,many,TRBD1,TRBV5-1,CASSRTGVSTEAFF,TGCGCCAGCAGCAGGACAGGGGTGAGCACTGAAGCTTTCTTT
TRBJ2-7,few,TRBD1,TRBV19,CASTGQGFYEQYF,TGTGCCAGTACCGGACAGGGGTTCTACGAGCAGTACTTC
TRBJ2-3,many,TRBD2,TRBV13,CASSLLAGNTQYF,TGTGCCAGCAGCTTACTAGCGGGGAATACGCAGTATTTT